This entry lists 14 T cell receptor beta chains sequenced from one sample in a study of monozygotic twins with inflammatory bowel disease. TCRdb processed the 5' RACE reads again and assigns one entry to each CDR3 protein, with no DNA. Recorded for this sample: 70,000 to 95,000 distinct CDR3 sequences. Sequencing used blood. These receptors all come from a human donor with ulcerative colitis or Crohn's disease, or a healthy co-twin of an affected twin (not recorded which).

This chain joins TRBV6-6 and TRBJ2-7; TCRdb selects TRBD1, and the lack of DNA leaves this call unchecked. The CDR3 runs 11 residues. Germline values: CDR1 MNHNY, CDR2 SVGAGI (reference sequence). The CDR3 loop reads CASWLGDEQYF.

V gene TRBV20-1 combines with J gene TRBJ2-7; TCRdb's D gene call, TRBD2, goes unchecked for lack of DNA. CDR3 length: 16 amino acids. In germline, CDR1 is DFQATT, CDR2 SNEGSKA (reference sequence). The CDR3 here is CSAGLAGGHPGVEQYF.

The rearrangement links TRBV6-1 to TRBJ2-7; TCRdb's assignment of TRBD1 cannot be checked, as there is no DNA. Germline V gene sequence: CDR1 MNHNS, CDR2 SASEGT. The CDR3 runs 16 residues. The CDR3 reads CASRARGQGSSYEQYF.

The chain employs TRBV29-1 and TRBJ2-1; the D call from TCRdb, TRBD1, cannot be confirmed without DNA. The germline V gene has CDR1 SQVTM and CDR2 ANQGSEA. The CDR3 runs 13 residues. The CDR3 region is CSVTRDREYEQFF.

This rearrangement joins TRBV4-1 to TRBJ1-2; TCRdb proposes TRBD1, but this gene call is untestable without DNA. The CDR3 sequence is 15 residues long. CDR1 is MGHRA and CDR2 is YSYEKL in the germline V gene. CDR3 in amino acids: CASSQTAILGYGYTF.

This rearrangement joins TRBV20-1 to TRBJ1-1; the D call of TRBD1 rests on TCRdb alone, since no DNA is present to check it. CDR1 is DFQATT, CDR2 SNEGSKA, per germline (reference sequence). The CDR3 runs 11 residues. The CDR3 sequence is CSTRGEGEAFF.

V gene TRBV2 combines with J gene TRBJ2-1; TCRdb outputs TRBD1, but without DNA this stays unchecked. Germline V CDR1 and CDR2: SNHLY, FYNNEI. The CDR3 is made up of 16 amino acids. CDR3 protein: CASSDQLGTYYNEQFF.

The gene calls are TRBV20-1 and TRBJ1-1. Germline V gene data show CDR1 as DFQATT and CDR2 as SNEGSKA (reference sequence). The CDR3 is made up of 14 amino acids. The CDR3 loop is CSARTGSVNTEAFF.

The chain uses TRBV7-9 and TRBJ2-1. CDR1 and CDR2 from the germline V gene are SEHNR and FQNEAQ (reference sequence). There are 15 residues in the CDR3. The CDR3 sequence: CASSLVVNRYNEQFF.

CDR3 region: CASSHSGTSGLPYNEQFF. The chain employs TRBV4-1 and TRBJ2-1; TCRdb gives TRBD2 as the D gene, but with no DNA this cannot be confirmed. The CDR3 totals 18 residues. The germline V gene encodes CDR1 MGHRA and CDR2 YSYEKL.

This chain uses TRBV7-9 with TRBJ2-5; there is no DNA to check the TCRdb D call of TRBD2. This CDR3 contains 14 residues. The germline CDR1 and CDR2 sequences are SEHNR and FQNEAQ (reference sequence). The CDR3: CASSAGTARETQYF.

The CDR3 protein is CASSLARLAGAGETQYF. J is TRBJ2-5 and V is TRBV12-3 or TRBV12-4; there is no DNA to check the TCRdb D call of TRBD1. CDR3 length equals 17 residues.

This sequence joins TRBV7-9 and TRBJ2-3; TCRdb's D gene call, TRBD1, goes unchecked for lack of DNA. The CDR3 has 14 residues. From germline, CDR1 is SEHNR and CDR2 FQNEAQ (reference sequence). CDR3 protein: CASSFDRSTDTQYF.

V and J are TRBV7-2 and TRBJ2-3; there is no DNA to check the TCRdb D call of TRBD1. The CDR3 totals 16 residues. Germline CDR1 is SGHTA and CDR2 is FQGNSA. The CDR3 is CASSGPSRGPTDTQYF.